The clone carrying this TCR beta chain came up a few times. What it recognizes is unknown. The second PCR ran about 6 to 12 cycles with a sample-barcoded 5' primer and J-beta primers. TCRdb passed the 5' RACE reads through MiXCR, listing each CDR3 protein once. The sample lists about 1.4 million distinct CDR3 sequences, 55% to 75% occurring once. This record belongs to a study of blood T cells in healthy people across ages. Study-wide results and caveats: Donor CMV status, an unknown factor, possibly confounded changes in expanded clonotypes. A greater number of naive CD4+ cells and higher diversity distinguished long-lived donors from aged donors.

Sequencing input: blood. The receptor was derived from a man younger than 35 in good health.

This CDR3 is CASSQDSRLLFNEQFF. The CDR3 nucleotides read TGTGCCAGCAGCCAAGATTCACGACTCCTTTTCAATGAGCAGTTCTTC. The J gene is TRBJ2-1, the V gene TRBV3-1; D call uncertain. CDR1 LGHDT and CDR2 YNNKEL come from the germline V gene (reference sequence). V was pared by 0 bases and J by 6 bases, with 15 bases between. CDR3 length: 16 residues.